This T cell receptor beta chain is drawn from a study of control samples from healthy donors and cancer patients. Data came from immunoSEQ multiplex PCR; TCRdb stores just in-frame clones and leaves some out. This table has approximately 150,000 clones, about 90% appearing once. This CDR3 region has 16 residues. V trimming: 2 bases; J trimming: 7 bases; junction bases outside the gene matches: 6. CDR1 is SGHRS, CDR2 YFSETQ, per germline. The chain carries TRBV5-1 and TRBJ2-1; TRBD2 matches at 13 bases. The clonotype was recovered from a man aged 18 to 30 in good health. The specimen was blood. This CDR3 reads CASSFWTSGGGNEQFF. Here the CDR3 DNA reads TGCGCCAGCAGCTTTTGGACTAGCGGGGGAGGGAATGAGCAGTTCTTC.